The sample holds many counts of the clone carrying this T cell receptor beta chain. These data originate in a study of T cells in Graves' hyperthyroidism and ophthalmopathy. Diagnoses were made from clinical symptoms, serum measures (thyroxine and TRAb), thyroid ultrasound and orbital computed tomography. TCR beta CDR3 region amplification was performed from RNA transcripts. The HTBI primer set was used in a first-round RT-PCR of the TCR CDR3. TCRdb called the multiplex PCR reads again in MiXCR, with one record for every CDR3 protein. The sample lists a few hundred thousand distinct CDR3 sequences, approximately 17% occurring once. The sequence was obtained from a woman aged 55-70 years with Graves' ophthalmopathy. Sequencing input: blood.

The CDR3 loop reads CAWRERGSGMNTEAFF. CDR3 sequence (DNA): TGTGCCTGGAGGGAAAGAGGGTCAGGGATGAACACTGAAGCTTTCTTT. V usage is TRBV30 and J usage is TRBJ1-1; D perhaps matches TRBD1 (5 bases). The ends were cut back, 3 bases at V and 0 bases at J, with 17 bases in the middle. Germline V gene lookup returns CDR1 GTSNPN and CDR2 SVGIG (reference sequence). The CDR3 is 16 residues long.